This T cell receptor beta chain derives from a study of human T cells and chemical hapten exposure (dated by TCRdb to the early 2020s). As for the study more broadly: For sensitization, 2% DPC in acetone was applied to a 2 cm by 2 cm area of upper inner arm skin. Alopecia areata with under or over 50% scalp involvement, alopecia totalis and alopecia universalis were represented in the patient cohort, which was mostly female. Patch tests used Finn chambers with 0.01% DPC on the upper back, scored after 6 days by International Contact Dermatitis Research Group standards. This study followed changes in the peripheral blood TCR repertoire in vivo during primary and secondary sensitization of alopecia patients to the hapten diphenylcyclopropenone (DPC). Weekly therapeutic DPC doses were additionally applied to the scalp of patients throughout the roughly 23-week study period. Libraries were pooled for sequencing, and variation in per-sample TCR yields was attributed mainly to small differences in library volumes within the pool. Under 30 alopecia patients gave blood for TCR sequencing at one to four time points (pre-sensitization, 2, 6 and 24 weeks). Blood samples were taken from patients before sensitization (week 0) and then at 2, 6 and about 24 weeks after DPC sensitization. Study-wide conclusions, independent of this receptor: Compared with pre-sensitization or healthy control sets, expanded TCRs formed significantly more large CDR3 similarity clusters, which is consistent with antigen-driven responses. Repeated subsampling changed both the strength of the expansion versus patch-test correlation and the threshold at which that correlation became significant. The number of PT1 expanded TCRs positively correlated with patch test score, significant at thresholds 8, 16 and 32 but not 4. No change with DPC sensitization was found in the number of TCRs above 1 in 1000 frequency, and no evidence of global repertoire structure alterations was found. Because every patient had alopecia, a presumed autoimmune disease, the patients' immune response might differ from that of healthy individuals.

This specimen's time point label, interpreted: patch test 1, 2 weeks after DPC sensitization. Per the publication, the treatment or condition label means: therapeutic diphenylcyclopropenone sensitization with weekly scalp DPC. At every patch-test visit, the blood draw took place before the patch test was put on. To be eligible, patients had to be aged 18 to 70, diagnosed with alopecia and judged suitable for DPC therapy, while pregnant patients were excluded. Total RNA was extracted from unfractionated whole blood collected in Tempus Blood RNA tubes. Measured from the cysteine to the phenylalanine, the CDR3 is 12 residues long. Just the 36-base CDR3 DNA is kept, in frame starting at base 1. Trimming takes 5 bases from V and 6 bases from J, and the germline ends sit 10 bases apart. CDR1 and CDR2, looked up from the germline V gene, are MDHEN and SYDVKM. The library was produced with RACE. TCRdb shows the sequencer as NextSeq 500. During library preparation, unique molecular identifiers were attached to individual cDNA molecules so that TCRs could be counted in a quantitative, reproducible way. For every blood RNA sample, sequencing covered both the TCR alpha and TCR beta chains. The authors' analysis ran thus. A median of approximately 100,000 TCRs per sample was observed, with a range of 23,224 to 690,600. The Decombinator software suite was used to annotate V, J and CDR3 in the TCR reads. Every sample was subsampled to the same number of TCRs (28,000) for the PS versus PT1 abundance plots. Expanded TCRs were defined as absent before sensitization and observed at least eight times at the 2-week time point. The public reads were quality trimmed at Q25 with fastp and then assembled into clones with MiXCR by TCRdb, keeping productive beta chains. A single entry per CDR3 protein holds the most common genes and DNA from its merged rows. TCRdb, rather than the study authors, made the V and J calls. The sample table records around 120,000 distinct CDR3 sequences; about an eighth of these occur just once. Of the sample, around 1.5% is held by the ten largest clones.

This clonotype has just a few counts. It lacks a known antigen. Base qualities are not recorded, but no much larger clone differs from it by a single base. This TCR was sampled from a woman aged 50 to 60 with alopecia areata. Some clones in this sample may be carry-over from other donors' samples. The sequence is built from TRBV28 and TRBJ1-1, with an unclear D gene assignment. Material: whole blood, obtained in connection with sensitization to the hapten diphenylcyclopropenone (DPC). The CDR3 corresponds to CASSPRASEAFF. The nucleotides read TGTGCCAGCAGTCCTAGGGCGTCTGAAGCTTTCTTT.